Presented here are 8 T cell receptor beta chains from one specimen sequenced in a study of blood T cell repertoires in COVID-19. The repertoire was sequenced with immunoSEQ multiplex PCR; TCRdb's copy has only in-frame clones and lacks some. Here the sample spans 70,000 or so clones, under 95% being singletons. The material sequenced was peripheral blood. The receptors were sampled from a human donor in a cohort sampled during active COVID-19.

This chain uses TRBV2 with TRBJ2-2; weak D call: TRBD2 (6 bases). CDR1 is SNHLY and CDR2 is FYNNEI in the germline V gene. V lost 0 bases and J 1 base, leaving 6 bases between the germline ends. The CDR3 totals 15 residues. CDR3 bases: TGTGCCAGCAGTGAAGCTAGCGGGAACACCGGGGAGCTGTTTTTT. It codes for CASSEASGNTGELFF.

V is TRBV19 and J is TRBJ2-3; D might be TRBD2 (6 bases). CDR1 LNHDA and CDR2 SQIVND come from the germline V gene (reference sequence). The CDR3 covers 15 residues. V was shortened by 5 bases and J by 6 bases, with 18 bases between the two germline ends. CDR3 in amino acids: CASSVVADFADTQYF. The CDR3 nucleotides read TGTGCCAGTAGTGTAGTAGCGGATTTTGCGGATACGCAGTATTTT.

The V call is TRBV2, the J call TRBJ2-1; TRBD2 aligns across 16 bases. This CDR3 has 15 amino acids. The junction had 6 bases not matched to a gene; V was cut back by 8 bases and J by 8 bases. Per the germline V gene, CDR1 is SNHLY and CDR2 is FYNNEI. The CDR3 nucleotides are TGTGCCAGCGGGGGACTAGCGGGAGGGTTGGATGAGCAGTTCTTC. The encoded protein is CASGGLAGGLDEQFF.

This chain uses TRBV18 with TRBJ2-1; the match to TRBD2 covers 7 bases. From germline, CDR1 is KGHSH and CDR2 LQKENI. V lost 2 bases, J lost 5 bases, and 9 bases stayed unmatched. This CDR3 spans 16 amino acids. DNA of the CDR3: TGTGCCAGCTCACCATCCCAGATGCTAGCGGACAATGAGCAGTTCTTC. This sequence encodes CASSPSQMLADNEQFF.

The CDR3 bases are TGTGCCAGCAGTCCAGGGGGGAAGGCCTTTGGCAATCAGCCCCAGCATTTT. It specifies CASSPGGKAFGNQPQHF. The genes are TRBV28 and TRBJ1-5, with TRBD1 matching 7 bases. CDR3 length: 17 residues. Germline V gene data show CDR1 as MDHEN and CDR2 as SYDVKM. Unmatched junction bases numbered 12, after V lost 5 bases and J lost 2 bases. The full variable domain, with the rest looked up from reference TRBV28 and TRBJ1-5, is DVKVTQSSRYLVKRTGEKVFLECVQDMDHENMFWYRQDPGLGLRLIYFSYDVKMKEKGDIPEGYSVSREKKERFSLILESASTNQTSMYLCASSPGGKAFGNQPQHFGDGTRLSIL.

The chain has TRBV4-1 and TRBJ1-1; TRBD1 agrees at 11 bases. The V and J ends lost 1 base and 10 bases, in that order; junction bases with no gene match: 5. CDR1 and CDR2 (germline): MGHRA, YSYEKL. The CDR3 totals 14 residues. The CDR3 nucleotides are TGCGCCAGCAGCCAAGGGACAGGGGGCTTTTTAGCTTTCTTT. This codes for CASSQGTGGFLAFF.

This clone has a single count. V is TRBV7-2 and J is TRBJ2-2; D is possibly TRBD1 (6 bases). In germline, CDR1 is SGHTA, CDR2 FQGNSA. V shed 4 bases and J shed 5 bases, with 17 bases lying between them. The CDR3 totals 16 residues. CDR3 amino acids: CASSSPGQTRTGELFF. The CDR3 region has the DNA TGTGCCAGCAGCTCCCCCGGACAGACAAGAACCGGGGAGCTGTTTTTT.

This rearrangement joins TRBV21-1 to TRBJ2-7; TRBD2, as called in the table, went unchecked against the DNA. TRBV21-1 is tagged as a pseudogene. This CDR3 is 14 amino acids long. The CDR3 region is CASSIRTSGYEQYF. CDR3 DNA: TGTGCCAGCAGCATCCGGACTAGCGGTTACGAGCAGTACTTC.